Below are 18 T cell receptor beta chains sequenced from a single sample in a study of blood T cell repertoires in COVID-19. Sequencing used immunoSEQ multiplex PCR; TCRdb keeps in-frame clones, though not all of them. The repertoire holds roughly 190,000 clones, with 88% as singletons. The sequenced sample was peripheral blood. The receptors derive from a man aged 35 to 55 with active or convalescent COVID-19.

The chain couples TRBV6-1 to TRBJ2-1; the D gene is possibly TRBD2 (6 bases). Germline assignment: CDR1 MNHNS and CDR2 SASEGT. This CDR3 spans 17 amino acids. The V end was cut by 3 bases, the J end by 5 bases, with 20 bases between. Written as DNA, the CDR3 is TGTGCCAGCAGTGAGTCGGAATGGCAGGGAGGAAACAATGAGCAGTTCTTC. Translated, it gives CASSESEWQGGNNEQFF.

This chain connects TRBV5-6 to TRBJ2-2, with 10 bases lining up with TRBD2. The CDR3 is made up of 16 amino acids. Losses at the gene ends were 1 base for V and 4 bases for J; bases not matched to a gene: 4. Germline loops: CDR1 SGHDT, CDR2 YYEEEE. Here the CDR3 reads CASSLSLAGGTGELFF. The CDR3 DNA reads as TGTGCCAGCAGCTTGAGCTTAGCGGGGGGCACCGGGGAGCTGTTTTTT.

V is TRBV3-1 (or the pseudogene TRBV3-2) and J is TRBJ1-1; no definite D call. The V end lost 5 bases, the J end lost 3 bases, and 10 bases lay between the germline ends. Germline V gene lookup returns CDR1 LGHDT and CDR2 YNNKEL (reference sequence). CDR3 length: 13 residues. The CDR3 loop is CASSSRADTEAFF. The CDR3 DNA reads TGTGCCAGCAGCTCGAGGGCCGACACTGAAGCTTTCTTT.

V is TRBV6-2 or TRBV6-3 and J is TRBJ2-1; 8 nucleotides match TRBD1. The CDR3 contains 14 residues. Germline V gene data show CDR1 as MNHEY and CDR2 as SVGEGT. The trim removed 4 bases at V and 3 bases at J, leaving 2 bases unmatched. The CDR3 reads CASSSQGGYNEQFF. As DNA, the CDR3 is TGTGCCAGCAGTTCACAGGGGGGCTACAATGAGCAGTTCTTC.

The CDR3 DNA is TGTGCCAGCTCACCTGGGACAGTCCCTGGTGGCTACACCTTC. Protein sequence: CASSPGTVPGGYTF. The chain combines TRBV18 with TRBJ1-2; TRBD1 agrees at 7 bases. The CDR3 sequence is 14 residues long. From germline, CDR1 is KGHSH and CDR2 LQKENI. The junction had 8 bases not matched to a gene; V was cut back by 3 bases and J by 7 bases. Full variable domain (rest looked up from reference TRBV18 and TRBJ1-2): NAGVMQNPRHLVRRRGQEARLRCSPMKGHSHVYWYRQLPEEGLKFMVYLQKENIIDESGMPKERFSAEFPKEGPSILRIQQVVRGDSAAYFCASSPGTVPGGYTFGSGTRLTVV.

The chain employs TRBV5-1 and TRBJ1-2; 9 bases map to TRBD1. Trimming cost V 3 bases and J 6 bases; bases outside gene matches: 12. In germline, CDR1 is SGHRS, CDR2 YFSETQ. The CDR3 sequence is 16 residues long. CDR3 coding DNA: TGCGCCAGCAGCTCTAATGCGGGACAGGGTACAAATGGCTACACCTTC. It translates to CASSSNAGQGTNGYTF.

V is TRBV3-1 (or the pseudogene TRBV3-2) and J is TRBJ2-1; D is perhaps TRBD2 (6 bases). This CDR3 contains 15 residues. Germline loops: CDR1 LGHDT, CDR2 YNNKEL (reference sequence). V lost 5 bases and J 3 bases, leaving 14 bases between the germline ends. CDR3 sequence reads: CASSSYVGGYNEQFF. The DNA for the CDR3 is TGTGCCAGCAGCTCCTATGTGGGGGGCTACAATGAGCAGTTCTTC.

CDR3 residues: CASSYGQGYGYTF. The CDR3 bases are TGCGCCAGCAGCTACGGACAGGGCTATGGCTACACCTTC. This chain connects TRBV5-1 to TRBJ1-2; 8 bases are a match to TRBD1. The junction had 2 bases not matched to a gene; V was cut back by 3 bases and J by 4 bases. CDR1 is SGHRS, CDR2 YFSETQ, per germline. The CDR3 runs to 13 residues.

The CDR3 protein is CASRPHGQGATETQYF. The CDR3 nucleotides are TGTGCCAGCAGGCCGCATGGACAGGGGGCCACAGAGACCCAGTACTTC. The chain combines TRBV11-2 with TRBJ2-5, with 11 bases matching TRBD1. V shed 6 bases and J 4 bases; nucleotides not matched to a gene: 10. Germline CDR1 is SGHAT and CDR2 is FQNNGV. This CDR3 region has 16 residues.

This clone appeared once. Other DNA sequences from this sample encode an identical CDR3 as well. The chain combines TRBV5-1 with TRBJ2-7, with 8 nucleotides matching TRBD1. CDR1 and CDR2 from the germline V gene are SGHRS and YFSETQ. This CDR3 spans 14 amino acids. With 0 bases clipped from V and 4 bases from J, the junction kept 3 bases outside the gene matches. The CDR3 nucleotides are TGCGCCAGCAGCTTGGATGGACAGGGTTACGAGCAGTACTTC. Translated: CASSLDGQGYEQYF.

The chain joins TRBV9 to TRBJ2-3, with 14 bases matching TRBD2. Germline CDR1 is SGDLS and CDR2 is YYNGEE. The CDR3 extends over 18 amino acids. The trim removed 4 bases at V and 0 bases at J, leaving 7 bases unmatched. Here the CDR3 reads CASSLGTSGGFSTDTQYF. CDR3 DNA sequence: TGTGCCAGCAGCCTCGGGACTAGCGGGGGTTTTAGCACAGATACGCAGTATTTT. Full variable domain (missing parts from reference TRBV9 and TRBJ2-3): DSGVTQTPKHLITATGQRVTLRCSPRSGDLSVYWYQQSLDQGLQFLIQYYNGEERAKGNILERFSAQQFPDLHSELNLSSLELGDSALYFCASSLGTSGGFSTDTQYFGPGTRLTVL.

This clone was counted once. This rearrangement joins TRBV5-4 to TRBJ2-5; no firm D call. With 6 bases removed from V and 5 bases from J, the gap between germline ends came to 14 bases. CDR3 length: 13 amino acids. Germline loops: CDR1 SGHNT, CDR2 YYREEE (reference sequence). The CDR3, as DNA: TGTGCCAGCACCCCGGGTCCCCGGGAGACCCAGTACTTC. Protein sequence: CASTPGPRETQYF.

The V and J genes are TRBV28 and TRBJ2-1; 8 nucleotides match TRBD2. The CDR3 is 15 amino acids. Germline lookup yields CDR1 MDHEN and CDR2 SYDVKM. V was pared by 5 bases and J by 1 base, with 4 bases of the junction left unmatched. The CDR3 nucleotides are TGTGCCAGCAGTCCCCCTAGCGGGTCCTACAATGAGCAGTTCTTC. Translating gives CASSPPSGSYNEQFF. The full variable domain, rest sourced from reference TRBV28 and TRBJ2-1, is DVKVTQSSRYLVKRTGEKVFLECVQDMDHENMFWYRQDPGLGLRLIYFSYDVKMKEKGDIPEGYSVSREKKERFSLILESASTNQTSMYLCASSPPSGSYNEQFFGPGTRLTVL.

This clone was seen a few times. V usage is TRBV27 and J usage is TRBJ1-3; a weak D match, TRBD1 (5 bases). The CDR3 has 13 amino acids. Germline loops: CDR1 MNHEY, CDR2 SMNVEV (reference sequence). The V gene lost 7 bases and the J gene lost 9 bases, with 16 bases spanning the gap. Here the CDR3 reads CASTGQGAGTIYF. For the CDR3, the DNA is TGTGCCAGCACCGGCCAAGGGGCTGGCACCATATATTTT.

V and J are TRBV7-9 and TRBJ2-5; D may be TRBD2 (6 bases). CDR3 size: 15 residues. The V and J ends lost 0 bases and 4 bases respectively, with 12 bases between them. The germline V gene has CDR1 SEHNR and CDR2 FQNEAQ (reference sequence). The CDR3 sequence is CASSLARGTSETQYF. CDR3 in DNA: TGTGCCAGCAGCTTAGCGCGAGGGACTTCAGAGACCCAGTACTTC.

This clone has only a few counts. This same CDR3 is encoded by further DNA sequences in the sample. The chain uses TRBV27 and TRBJ1-3; no clear D gene. The V end was cut by 4 bases, the J end by 1 base, with 11 bases between. Germline V lookup: CDR1 MNHEY, CDR2 SMNVEV (reference sequence). CDR3 length: 15 amino acids. The CDR3 loop reads CASSSGLTSGNTIYF. The CDR3 DNA sequence: TGTGCCAGCAGTTCAGGCCTTACTTCTGGAAACACCATATATTTT.

The rearrangement uses TRBV5-6 and TRBJ2-3; no clear D. Looked up from germline, CDR1 is SGHDT and CDR2 is YYEEEE. V lost 0 bases and J 9 bases, leaving 8 bases between the germline ends. The CDR3 loop spans 12 amino acids. CDR3 protein: CASSLEDQTQYF. The DNA for the CDR3 is TGTGCCAGCAGCTTGGAAGATCAGACGCAGTATTTT.

The V call is TRBV24-1, the J call TRBJ2-7; 7 bases are a match to TRBD1. The J segment lost 6 bases and the V segment lost 6 bases, leaving 13 bases of the junction unmatched. The CDR3 covers 15 residues. The V gene's germline CDR1 is KGHDR and CDR2 SFDVKD. CDR3 sequence (DNA): TGTGCCACCAGTCCTCAACCGAGGGGGCCCTCCGAGCAGTACTTC. Translation: CATSPQPRGPSEQYF.